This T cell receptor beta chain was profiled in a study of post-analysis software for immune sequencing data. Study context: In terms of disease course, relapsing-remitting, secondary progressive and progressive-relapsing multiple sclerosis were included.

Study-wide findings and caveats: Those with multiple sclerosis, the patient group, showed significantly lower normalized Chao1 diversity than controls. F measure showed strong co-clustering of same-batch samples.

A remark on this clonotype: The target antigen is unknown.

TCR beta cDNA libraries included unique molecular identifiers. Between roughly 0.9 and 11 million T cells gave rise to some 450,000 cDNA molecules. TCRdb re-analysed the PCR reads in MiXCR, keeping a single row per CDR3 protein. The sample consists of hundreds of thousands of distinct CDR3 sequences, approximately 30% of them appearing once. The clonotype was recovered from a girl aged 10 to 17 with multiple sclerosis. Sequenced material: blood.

The CDR3 here is CASGTHNQPQHF. The CDR3 DNA reads as TGTGCCTCCGGGACCCACAATCAGCCCCAGCATTTT. The chain combines TRBV19 with TRBJ1-5, with TRBD1 as a possible D gene (5 bases). Trimming removed 11 bases from V and 3 bases from J, with 11 bases in between. The germline gives CDR1 LNHDA, CDR2 SQIVND (reference sequence). This CDR3 is 12 amino acids long.